This TCR beta chain comes out of a study of T cells in localized non-small cell lung cancer. The CDR3 totals 13 residues. Germline lookup yields CDR1 LNHDA and CDR2 SQIVND (reference sequence). Trimming pared 2 bases from V and 3 bases from J, leaving 8 bases between. TCRdb's copy holds only in-frame clones and misses some; the assay was immunoSEQ multiplex PCR. The sample records roughly 89,000 clones, roughly 90% being singletons. Turning to this clone: The target antigen is unknown.

Study observations and caveats: Because only a single region of the tumor was sequenced, heterogeneity remains possible. Adjacent uninvolved lung had the highest clonality, suggesting focused antigen responses. Adjacent lung exhibited a median of about 56 among the 100 most abundant tumor clones.

The TCR was taken from a woman aged 40 to 75 with stage II squamous cell lung carcinoma. The J gene is TRBJ2-7, the V gene TRBV19; D is uncertain. The material sequenced was PBMCs, taken before any cancer treatment. CDR3 coding DNA: TGTGCCAGTAGTATAAAGGGTAACTACGAGCAGTACTTC. It codes for CASSIKGNYEQYF.